The text below deals with one T cell receptor beta chain. Its binding antigen is unknown. Base qualities are missing; no much larger clone stands one base away. TCRbeta CDR3 regions were amplified from genomic DNA by means of the immunoSEQ Assay, a bias-controlled multiplex PCR. The published analysis was carried out like this. Nucleated cell counts per sample were estimated from amplification of reference gene primers within the assay. Sequence reads were collapsed and filtered to measure the absolute abundance of every unique TCRbeta CDR3 rearrangement. For each sample, productive Simpson clonality was calculated as the square root of Simpson's diversity index across productive rearrangements. In its TCRdb copy, this immuneACCESS table keeps in-frame sequences only and misses some clones. Where compared with another copy, unresolved V genes explain less than half of these, and the others have no known cause. From that table come the V and J calls and clone size; the DNA was used to work out D and trimming. Present in this sample are 99,000 or so clones, around 80% of which were seen just once. Of the sample, roughly 15% is held by the ten largest clones.

The sample belongs to a study of blood T cell repertoires in COVID-19 (dated by TCRdb to 2020 to 2022). A note on the overall study: Collaborator samples came from the United States, Italy and Spain and covered acute and convalescent phases of COVID-19. The repertoires were released in a freely available public database meant as a resource for research on the immune response to SARS-CoV-2. The dataset comprised deeply sampled blood TCRbeta repertoires from subjects exposed to, actively infected with, or recovered from COVID-19. A de-identified subject ID, COVID-19 status, age in years and sex were almost always included in the sample metadata. The material from the prospective study consisted of cDNA or gDNA derived from T cells, B-cell-depleted T cells, or PBMCs. Samples came from the ongoing ImmuneRACE study (first 160 participants) plus 1,254 subjects from 6 global collaborators. Where available, HLA class I and class II types were obtained from metadata supplied by the sample provider rather than from assay-based typing.

The collaborating institutions used their own protocols to collect whole blood in K2EDTA tubes. For TCRbeta analysis, collaborators shipped samples in one of three forms: frozen whole blood, isolated PBMCs, or DNA extracted from either of those sample types. The paper as a whole reports these results and caveats: Clinical and demographic metadata were provided uncurated, with the amount varying by source and participant.

V lost 6 bases and J lost 4 bases; the stretch between them is 10 bases long. CDR1 SNHLY and CDR2 FYNNEI are derived from the germline V gene. The CDR3 contains 13 residues, cysteine and phenylalanine counted. Solely the CDR3 DNA is kept, with 39 bases framed from the first base. Sequenced material: peripheral blood. The rearranged segments are TRBV2 and TRBJ1-5; the D gene remains uncertain. The sequence derives from a woman older than 75 with acute or convalescent COVID-19. The CDR3 in this case is CASRGGYNQPQHF. The DNA sequence reads TGTGCCAGCAGGGGAGGCTATAATCAGCCCCAGCATTTT.